This T cell receptor (beta chain) comes out of a study of T-cell reconstitution after alpha-beta-depleted transplantation in children (dated by TCRdb to the mid-2010s). The study in broad terms: Using TCR repertoire profiling, the study quantitatively followed how T-cell immune reconstitution unfolded in children after TCRalphabeta/CD19-depleted allogeneic hematopoietic cell transplantation.

Findings and caveats that apply to the study as a whole: Over the following months the frequencies of hyperexpanded clones went down, and after one year T-cell counts and TCRbeta diversity were mostly credited to newly produced T cells. The high TCRbeta diversity at day 60 in some patients was ascribed to recipient T cells and intrathymic progenitors that had survived conditioning. About two months after transplant, the apparently early recovery of alphabetaT-cell counts reportedly depended on just several hundred clones that had expanded rapidly and came from non-depleted graft cells.

CDR1 is given as DFQATT and CDR2 as SNEGSKA, both from the germline V gene (reference sequence). Counted from cysteine to phenylalanine, this CDR3 has 14 amino acids. The retained sequence is limited to the CDR3, 42 bases, with the frame set at the first base. The junction shows trimming of 5 bases on V and 3 bases on J, plus 15 bases between the germline ends. Library generation was performed with PCR. Sequencing used an Illumina HiSeq 2500. TCR library preparation used molecular barcoding, with unique molecular identifiers applied to normalize quantification of the TCRbeta repertoire. TCRdb reanalyzed the raw reads on its own, using fastp at Q25 for trimming and MiXCR for clone calling, and kept in-frame beta chains. Each record represents a unique CDR3 protein, reported with the most common genes and DNA among its rows. The table for this sample lists fewer than 550,000 distinct CDR3 sequences; roughly a tenth of them were counted only once. The ten top clones hold around 2% of the sample.

The sample holds many counts of this clonotype. There is no known antigen for this receptor. It has no much larger one-base neighbor in the sample; base qualities were not kept. The treatment or condition label for this specimen denotes: allogeneic hematopoietic cell transplantation with graft depleted of TCRalphabeta T cells and CD19 B cells. The children who served as transplant recipients had been given grafts of TCRalphabeta/CD19-depleted allogeneic hematopoietic cells. The chain uses TRBV20-1 and TRBJ2-3, with TRBD2 as a weak D call on 6 bases. The input for sequencing was PBMCs, taken before TCRalphabeta/CD19-depleted stem cell transplant. The origin of this receptor is a child younger than 10 with inherited bone marrow failure, due to receive a stem cell transplant. The bases are TGCAGTGCTGACACTAAACTAGCTACAGATACGCAGTATTTT. Its product reads: CSADTKLATDTQYF.